These 8 T cell receptor beta chains came from one sample sequenced in a study of blood T cell repertoires in COVID-19. Profiled with immunoSEQ multiplex PCR; TCRdb holds only in-frame clones, not every one. The sample carries under 250,000 clones, about 79% recorded once. Material for sequencing was PBMCs or T cells enriched from blood (not recorded which). These receptors all stem from a woman between 40 and 55 years old with acute COVID-19.

The V gene is TRBV7-6, the J gene TRBJ2-7; 7 nucleotides align to TRBD1. The V and J ends lost 0 bases and 5 bases, in that order; junction bases with no gene match: 13. This CDR3 is 17 amino acids long. The germline V gene has CDR1 SGHVS and CDR2 FNYEAQ. In DNA, the CDR3 is TGTGCCAGCAGCTTAGCGGGGACAGCCACGCCTGGGGACGAGCAGTACTTC. It yields the protein CASSLAGTATPGDEQYF. Combining the CDR3 with reference TRBV7-6 and TRBJ2-7 gives the whole variable domain GAGVSQSPRYKVTKRGQDVALRCDPISGHVSLYWYRQALGQGPEFLTYFNYEAQQDKSGLPNDRFSAERPEGSISTLTIQRTEQRDSAMYRCASSLAGTATPGDEQYFGPGTRLTVT.

This chain uses TRBV18 with TRBJ2-5; 9 bases are shared with TRBD2. V was pared by 1 base and J by 2 bases, with 17 bases of the junction left unmatched. This CDR3 region has 20 residues. Germline V gene data show CDR1 as KGHSH and CDR2 as LQKENI. Here the CDR3 reads CASSPRGVASGEGVQETQYF. CDR3 nucleotides: TGTGCCAGCTCACCACGAGGTGTGGCTAGCGGGGAGGGAGTACAAGAGACCCAGTACTTC.

The chain links TRBV7-9 to TRBJ2-7; D not resolved. CDR3 length: 15 amino acids. V was cut by 1 base and J by 1 base, with 11 bases left in between. CDR1 is SEHNR, CDR2 FQNEAQ, per germline (reference sequence). CDR3 in amino acids: CASSLGQPASYEQYF. DNA for the CDR3: TGTGCCAGCAGCTTAGGACAACCCGCGTCCTACGAGCAGTACTTC.

This rearrangement joins TRBV30 to TRBJ2-1; no clear D. Germline V gives CDR1 GTSNPN, CDR2 SVGIG (reference sequence). This CDR3 spans 13 amino acids. The V and J ends lost 0 bases and 4 bases respectively, with 7 bases between them. In DNA, the CDR3 is TGTGCCTGGAGTGTACTCCTTTACAATGAGCAGTTCTTC. Its translation is CAWSVLLYNEQFF.

This chain links TRBV4-3 with TRBJ2-7; weak D call: TRBD1 (7 bases). Trimming cost V 1 base and J 0 bases, with 19 bases left between them. Germline CDR1 reads LGHNA; CDR2 reads YSLEER. CDR3 length: 18 residues. The CDR3 is CASSQAVTRGTASYEQYF. The CDR3 DNA is TGCGCCAGCAGCCAAGCAGTCACCCGCGGGACAGCCTCCTACGAGCAGTACTTC.

This CDR3 reads CASSLAMQVRGETQYF. In DNA form, the CDR3 reads TGTGCCAGCAGCTTAGCAATGCAGGTCCGAGGGGAGACCCAGTACTTC. The V gene is TRBV7-9, the J gene TRBJ2-5; TRBD2 is a possible D gene (5 bases). The length of the CDR3 is 16 residues. Germline V gene sequence: CDR1 SEHNR, CDR2 FQNEAQ (reference sequence). V gave up 0 bases and J gave up 5 bases, with 16 bases separating them.

This clone was recorded only once. The chain has TRBV7-6 and TRBJ2-5; D ambiguous. This CDR3 region has 15 residues. Germline V CDR1 and CDR2: SGHVS, FNYEAQ. With 4 bases removed from V and 3 bases from J, the gap between germline ends came to 15 bases. CDR3 sequence: CASSSQTSPEETQYF. The CDR3 nucleotides are TGTGCCAGCAGCTCCCAGACAAGCCCCGAAGAGACCCAGTACTTC.

The chain combines TRBV11-2 with TRBJ1-1, with no clear D. CDR1 is SGHAT, CDR2 FQNNGV, per germline. V was trimmed by 1 base and J by 4 bases, leaving 16 bases between them. The CDR3 has 16 amino acids. CDR3 nucleotides: TGTGCCAGCAGCTTAGGGGCAGCCCAAGGCCCCACTGAAGCTTTCTTT. Protein sequence: CASSLGAAQGPTEAFF.